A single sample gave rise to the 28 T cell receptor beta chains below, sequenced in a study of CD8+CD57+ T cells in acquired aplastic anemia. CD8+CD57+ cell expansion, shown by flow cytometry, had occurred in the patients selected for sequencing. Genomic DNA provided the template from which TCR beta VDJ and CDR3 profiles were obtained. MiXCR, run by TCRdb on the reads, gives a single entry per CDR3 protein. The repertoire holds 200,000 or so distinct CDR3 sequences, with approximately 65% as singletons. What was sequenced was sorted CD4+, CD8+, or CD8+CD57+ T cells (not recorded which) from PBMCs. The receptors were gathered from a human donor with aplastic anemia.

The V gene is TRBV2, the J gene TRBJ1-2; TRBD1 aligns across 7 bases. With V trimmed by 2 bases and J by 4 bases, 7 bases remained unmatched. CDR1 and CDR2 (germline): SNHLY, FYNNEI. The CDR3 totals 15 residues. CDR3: CASSELRTGIYGYTF. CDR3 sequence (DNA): TGTGCCAGCAGTGAACTTCGGACAGGAATCTATGGCTACACCTTC. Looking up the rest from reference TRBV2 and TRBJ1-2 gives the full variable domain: EPEVTQTPSHQVTQMGQEVILRCVPISNHLYFYWYRQILGQKVEFLVSFYNNEISEKSEIFDDQFSVERPDGSNFTLKIRSTKLEDSAMYFCASSELRTGIYGYTFGSGTRLTVV.

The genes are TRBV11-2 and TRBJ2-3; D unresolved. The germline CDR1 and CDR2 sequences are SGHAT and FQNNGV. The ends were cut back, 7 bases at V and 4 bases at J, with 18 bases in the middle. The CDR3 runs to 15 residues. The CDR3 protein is CASTSKLSWPDTQYF. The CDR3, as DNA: TGTGCCAGCACCTCCAAGCTCTCATGGCCAGATACGCAGTATTTT.

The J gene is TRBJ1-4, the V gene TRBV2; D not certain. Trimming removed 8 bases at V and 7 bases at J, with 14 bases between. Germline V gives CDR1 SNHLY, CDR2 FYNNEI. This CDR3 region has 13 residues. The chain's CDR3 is CASLVEGSEKLFF. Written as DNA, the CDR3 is TGTGCCAGCCTCGTTGAGGGTAGTGAAAAACTGTTTTTT.

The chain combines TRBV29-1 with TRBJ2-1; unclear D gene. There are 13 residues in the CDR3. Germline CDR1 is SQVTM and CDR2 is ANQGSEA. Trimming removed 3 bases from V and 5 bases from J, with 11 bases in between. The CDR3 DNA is TGCAGCGTTGACTACTCCAGTAACAATGAGCAGTTCTTC. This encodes CSVDYSSNNEQFF.

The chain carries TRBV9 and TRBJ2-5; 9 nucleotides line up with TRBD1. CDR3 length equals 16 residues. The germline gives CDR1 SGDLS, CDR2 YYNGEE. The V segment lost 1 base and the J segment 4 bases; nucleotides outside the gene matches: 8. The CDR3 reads CASSVTGTGLRETQYF. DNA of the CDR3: TGTGCCAGCAGCGTAACCGGGACAGGGTTGCGAGAGACCCAGTACTTC. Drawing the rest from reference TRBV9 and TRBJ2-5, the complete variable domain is DSGVTQTPKHLITATGQRVTLRCSPRSGDLSVYWYQQSLDQGLQFLIQYYNGEERAKGNILERFSAQQFPDLHSELNLSSLELGDSALYFCASSVTGTGLRETQYFGPGTRLLVL.

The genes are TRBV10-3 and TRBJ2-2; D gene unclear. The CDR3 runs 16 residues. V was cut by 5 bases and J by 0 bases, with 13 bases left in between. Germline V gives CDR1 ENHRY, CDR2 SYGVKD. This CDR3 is CAISPRTQSNTGELFF. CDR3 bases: TGTGCCATCAGTCCTAGGACCCAGTCGAACACCGGGGAGCTGTTTTTT.

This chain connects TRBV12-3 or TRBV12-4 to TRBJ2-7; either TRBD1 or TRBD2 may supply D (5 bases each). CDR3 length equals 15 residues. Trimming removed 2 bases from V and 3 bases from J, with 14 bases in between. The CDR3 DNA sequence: TGTGCCAGCAGTTTAAGAGGGACCGGTAACTACGAGCAGTACTTC. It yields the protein CASSLRGTGNYEQYF.

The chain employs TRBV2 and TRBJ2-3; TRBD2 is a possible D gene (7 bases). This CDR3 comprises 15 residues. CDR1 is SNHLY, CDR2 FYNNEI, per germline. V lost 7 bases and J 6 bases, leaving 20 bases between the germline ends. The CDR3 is CASILGGGASDTQYF. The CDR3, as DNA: TGTGCCAGCATATTGGGGGGGGGCGCATCGGATACGCAGTATTTT. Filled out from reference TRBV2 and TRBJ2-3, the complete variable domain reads EPEVTQTPSHQVTQMGQEVILRCVPISNHLYFYWYRQILGQKVEFLVSFYNNEISEKSEIFDDQFSVERPDGSNFTLKIRSTKLEDSAMYFCASILGGGASDTQYFGPGTRLTVL.

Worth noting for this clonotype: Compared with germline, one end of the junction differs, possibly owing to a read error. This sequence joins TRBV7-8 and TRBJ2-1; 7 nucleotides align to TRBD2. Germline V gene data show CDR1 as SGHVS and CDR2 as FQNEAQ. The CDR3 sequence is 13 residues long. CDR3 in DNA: TGTGCCAGCAGAGGATCTGCCGGGACTACCTCGAACTTC. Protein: CASRGSAGTTSNF.

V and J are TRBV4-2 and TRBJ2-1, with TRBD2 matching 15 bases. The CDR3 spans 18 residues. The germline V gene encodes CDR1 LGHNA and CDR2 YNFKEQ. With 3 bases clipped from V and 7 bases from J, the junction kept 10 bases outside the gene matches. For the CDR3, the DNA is TGTGCCAGCAGCCAGAGGACTAGCGGGGGGGCCTTTATAAATGAGCAGTTCTTC. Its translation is CASSQRTSGGAFINEQFF.

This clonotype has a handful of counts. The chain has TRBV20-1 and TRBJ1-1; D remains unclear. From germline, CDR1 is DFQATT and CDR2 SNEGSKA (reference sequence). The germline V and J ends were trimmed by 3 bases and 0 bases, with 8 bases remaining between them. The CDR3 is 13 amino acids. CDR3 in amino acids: CSASPAMNTEAFF. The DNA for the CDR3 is TGCAGTGCTAGTCCAGCCATGAACACTGAAGCTTTCTTT.

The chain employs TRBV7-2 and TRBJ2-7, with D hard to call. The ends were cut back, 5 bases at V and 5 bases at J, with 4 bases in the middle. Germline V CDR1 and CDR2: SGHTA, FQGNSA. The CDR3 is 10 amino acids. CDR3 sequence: CASSHDEQYF. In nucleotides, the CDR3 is TGTGCCAGCAGCCACGACGAGCAGTACTTC.

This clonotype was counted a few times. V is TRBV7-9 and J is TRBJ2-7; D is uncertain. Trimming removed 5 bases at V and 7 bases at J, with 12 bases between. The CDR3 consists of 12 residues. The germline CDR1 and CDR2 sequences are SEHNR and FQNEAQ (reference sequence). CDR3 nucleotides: TGTGCCAGCAGCCTCTCCTTCGGGGAGCAGTACTTC. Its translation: CASSLSFGEQYF.

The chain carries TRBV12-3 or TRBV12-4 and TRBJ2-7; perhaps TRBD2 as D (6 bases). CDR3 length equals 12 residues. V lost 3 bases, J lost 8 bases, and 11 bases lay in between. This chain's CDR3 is CASSFGGLQQYF. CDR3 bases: TGTGCCAGCAGTTTTGGGGGACTCCAGCAGTACTTC.

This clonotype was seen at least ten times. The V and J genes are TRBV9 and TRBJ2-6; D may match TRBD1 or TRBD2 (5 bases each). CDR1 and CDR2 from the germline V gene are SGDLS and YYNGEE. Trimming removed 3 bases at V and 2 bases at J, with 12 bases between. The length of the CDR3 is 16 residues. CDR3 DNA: TGTGCCAGCAGCGGAGGTGGGGGAACTGGGGCCAACGTCCTGACTTTC. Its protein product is CASSGGGGTGANVLTF.

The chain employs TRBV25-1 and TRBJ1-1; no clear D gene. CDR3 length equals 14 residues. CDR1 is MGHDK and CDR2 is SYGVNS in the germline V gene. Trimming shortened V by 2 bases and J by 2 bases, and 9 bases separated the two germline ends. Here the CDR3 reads CASSEPGINTEAFF. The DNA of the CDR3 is TGTGCCAGCAGTGAACCGGGTATCAACACTGAAGCTTTCTTT. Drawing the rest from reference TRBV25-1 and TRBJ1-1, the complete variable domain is EADIYQTPRYLVIGTGKKITLECSQTMGHDKMYWYQQDPGMELHLIHYSYGVNSTEKGDLSSESTVSRIRTEHFPLTLESARPSHTSQYLCASSEPGINTEAFFGQGTRLTVV.

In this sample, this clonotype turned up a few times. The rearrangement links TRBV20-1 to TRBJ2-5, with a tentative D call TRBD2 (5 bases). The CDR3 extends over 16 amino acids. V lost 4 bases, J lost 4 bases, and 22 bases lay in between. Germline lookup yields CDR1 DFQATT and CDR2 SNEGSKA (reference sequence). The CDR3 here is CSATTPRGRERETQYF. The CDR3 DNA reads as TGCAGTGCTACCACCCCCCGGGGAAGGGAGCGAGAGACCCAGTACTTC.

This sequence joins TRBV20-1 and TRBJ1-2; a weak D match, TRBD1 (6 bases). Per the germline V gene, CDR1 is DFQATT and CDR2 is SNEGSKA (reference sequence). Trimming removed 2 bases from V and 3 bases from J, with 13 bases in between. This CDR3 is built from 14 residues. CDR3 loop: CSARHGQLDYGYTF. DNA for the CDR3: TGCAGTGCTAGACACGGACAGTTAGACTATGGCTACACCTTC.

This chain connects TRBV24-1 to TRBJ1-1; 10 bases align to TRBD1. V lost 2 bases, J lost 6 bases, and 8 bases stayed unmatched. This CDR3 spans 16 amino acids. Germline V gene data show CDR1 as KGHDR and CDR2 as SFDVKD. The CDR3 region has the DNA TGTGCCACCAGTGATTCCGATGACAGGGGGCGGTCTGAAGCTTTCTTT. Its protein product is CATSDSDDRGRSEAFF.

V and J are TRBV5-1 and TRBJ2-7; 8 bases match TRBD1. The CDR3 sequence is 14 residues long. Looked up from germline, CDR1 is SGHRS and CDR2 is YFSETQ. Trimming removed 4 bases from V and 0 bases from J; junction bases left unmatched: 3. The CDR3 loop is CASSATGDSYEQYF. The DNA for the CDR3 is TGCGCCAGCAGCGCGACAGGGGACTCCTACGAGCAGTACTTC.

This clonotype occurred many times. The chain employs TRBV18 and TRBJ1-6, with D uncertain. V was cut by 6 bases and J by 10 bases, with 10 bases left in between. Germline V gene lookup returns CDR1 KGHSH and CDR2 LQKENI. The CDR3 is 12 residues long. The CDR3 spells CASSEVGSPLHF. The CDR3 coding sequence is TGTGCCAGCTCGGAAGTAGGGTCACCCCTCCACTTT. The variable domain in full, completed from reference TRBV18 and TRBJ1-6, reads NAGVMQNPRHLVRRRGQEARLRCSPMKGHSHVYWYRQLPEEGLKFMVYLQKENIIDESGMPKERFSAEFPKEGPSILRIQQVVRGDSAAYFCASSEVGSPLHFGNGTRLTVT.

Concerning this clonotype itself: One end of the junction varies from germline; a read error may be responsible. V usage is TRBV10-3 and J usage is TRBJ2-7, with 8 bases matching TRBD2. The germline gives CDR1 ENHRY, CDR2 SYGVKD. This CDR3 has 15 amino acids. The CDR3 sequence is CAINESQAGVGEQYF. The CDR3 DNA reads TGTGCCATCAATGAGTCTCAAGCGGGAGTTGGGGAGCAGTACTTC.

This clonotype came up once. CDR3 protein: CASSEARATDSPLHF. DNA of the CDR3: TGTGCCAGCAGTGAAGCTCGGGCCACTGATTCACCCCTCCACTTT. V gene TRBV6-1 combines with J gene TRBJ1-6; D call uncertain. The germline V gene has CDR1 MNHNS and CDR2 SASEGT. The length of the CDR3 is 15 residues. V lost 0 bases to trimming and J lost 8 bases, with 11 bases between them.

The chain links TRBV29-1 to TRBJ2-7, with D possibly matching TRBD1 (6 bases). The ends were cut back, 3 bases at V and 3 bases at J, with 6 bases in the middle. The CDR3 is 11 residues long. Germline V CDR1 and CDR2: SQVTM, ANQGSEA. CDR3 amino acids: CSVETGYEQYF. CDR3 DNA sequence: TGCAGCGTTGAGACAGGCTACGAGCAGTACTTC.

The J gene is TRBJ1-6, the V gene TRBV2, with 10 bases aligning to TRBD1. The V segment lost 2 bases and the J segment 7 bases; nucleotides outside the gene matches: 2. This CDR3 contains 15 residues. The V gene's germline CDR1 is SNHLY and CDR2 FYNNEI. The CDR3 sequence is CASSELGQGNSPLHF. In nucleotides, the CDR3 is TGTGCCAGCAGTGAACTGGGACAGGGGAATTCACCCCTCCACTTT.

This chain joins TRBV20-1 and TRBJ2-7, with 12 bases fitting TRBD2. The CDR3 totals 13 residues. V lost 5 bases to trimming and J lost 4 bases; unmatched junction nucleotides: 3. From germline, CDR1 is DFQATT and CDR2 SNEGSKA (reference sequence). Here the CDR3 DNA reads TGCAGTGCTGAGACTAGCGGGGGATACGAGCAGTACTTC. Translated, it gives CSAETSGGYEQYF.

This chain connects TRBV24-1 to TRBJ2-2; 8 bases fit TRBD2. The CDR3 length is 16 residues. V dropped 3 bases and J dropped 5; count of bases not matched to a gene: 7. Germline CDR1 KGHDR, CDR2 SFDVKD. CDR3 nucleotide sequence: TGTGCCACCAGTGATCCCGAGCGGGGGATGACCGGGGAGCTGTTTTTT. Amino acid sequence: CATSDPERGMTGELFF.

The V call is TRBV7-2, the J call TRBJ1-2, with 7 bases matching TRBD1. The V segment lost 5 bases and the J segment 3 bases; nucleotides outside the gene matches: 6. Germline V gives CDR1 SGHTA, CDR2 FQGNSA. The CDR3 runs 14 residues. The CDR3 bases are TGTGCCAGCAGCCAACGCGGACAGGACTATGGCTACACCTTC. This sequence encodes CASSQRGQDYGYTF.